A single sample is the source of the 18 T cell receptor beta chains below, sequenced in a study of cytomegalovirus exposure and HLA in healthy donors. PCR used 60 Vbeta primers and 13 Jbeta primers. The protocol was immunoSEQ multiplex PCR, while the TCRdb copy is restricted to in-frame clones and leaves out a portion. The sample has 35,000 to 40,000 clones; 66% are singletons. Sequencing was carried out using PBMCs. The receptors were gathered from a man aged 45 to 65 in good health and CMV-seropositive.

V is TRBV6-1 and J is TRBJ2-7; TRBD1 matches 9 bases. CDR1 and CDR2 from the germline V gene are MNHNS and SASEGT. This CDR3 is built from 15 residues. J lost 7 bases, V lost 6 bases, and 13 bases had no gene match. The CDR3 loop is CASRAPGTGPLEQYF. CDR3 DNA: TGTGCCAGCAGAGCCCCCGGGACAGGGCCGTTGGAGCAGTACTTC.

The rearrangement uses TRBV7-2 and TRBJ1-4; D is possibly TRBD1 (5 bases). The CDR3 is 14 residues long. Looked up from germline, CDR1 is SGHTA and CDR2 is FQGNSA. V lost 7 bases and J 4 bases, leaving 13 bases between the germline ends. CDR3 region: CASTPTAINEKLFF. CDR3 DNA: TGTGCCAGCACCCCGACAGCGATTAATGAAAAACTGTTTTTT.

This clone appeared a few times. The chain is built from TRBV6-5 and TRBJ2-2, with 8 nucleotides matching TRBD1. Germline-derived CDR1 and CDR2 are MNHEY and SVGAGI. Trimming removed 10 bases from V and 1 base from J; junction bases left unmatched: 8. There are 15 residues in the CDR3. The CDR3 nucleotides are TGTGCCACCAAGTGGGGGACAGGGAACACCGGGGAGCTGTTTTTT. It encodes CATKWGTGNTGELFF.

CDR3 protein: CASSGGAILAAEQYF. In nucleotides, the CDR3 is TGTGCCAGCAGCGGCGGTGCCATCCTGGCTGCCGAGCAGTACTTC. The chain links TRBV9 to TRBJ2-7; no clear D. V was clipped by 3 bases and J by 6 bases, with 19 bases between them. CDR3 length: 15 amino acids. In germline, CDR1 is SGDLS, CDR2 YYNGEE. The full variable domain, in which reference TRBV9 and TRBJ2-7 provide the parts outside the CDR3, is DSGVTQTPKHLITATGQRVTLRCSPRSGDLSVYWYQQSLDQGLQFLIQYYNGEERAKGNILERFSAQQFPDLHSELNLSSLELGDSALYFCASSGGAILAAEQYFGPGTRLTVT.

CDR3 loop: CASTGFQETQYF. The CDR3 DNA reads TGTGCCAGTACAGGGTTCCAAGAGACCCAGTACTTC. The rearrangement joins TRBV13 to TRBJ2-5; a possible D gene is TRBD1 (6 bases). Germline CDR1 PRHDT, CDR2 FYEKMQ (reference sequence). V dropped 9 bases and J dropped 1 base, with 9 bases sitting between them. The CDR3 length is 12 residues.

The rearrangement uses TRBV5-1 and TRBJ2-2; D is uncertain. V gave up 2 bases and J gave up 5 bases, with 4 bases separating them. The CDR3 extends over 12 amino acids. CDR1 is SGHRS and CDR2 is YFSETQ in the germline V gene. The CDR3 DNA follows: TGCGCCAGCAGCTTAGAGACCGGGGAGCTGTTTTTT. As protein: CASSLETGELFF.

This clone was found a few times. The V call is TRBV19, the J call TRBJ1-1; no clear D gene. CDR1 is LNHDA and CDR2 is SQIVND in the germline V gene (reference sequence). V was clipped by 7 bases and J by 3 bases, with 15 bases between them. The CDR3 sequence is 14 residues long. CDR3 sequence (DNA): TGTGCCAGTACCGCTCAGGTCGTCGACACTGAAGCTTTCTTT. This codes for CASTAQVVDTEAFF.

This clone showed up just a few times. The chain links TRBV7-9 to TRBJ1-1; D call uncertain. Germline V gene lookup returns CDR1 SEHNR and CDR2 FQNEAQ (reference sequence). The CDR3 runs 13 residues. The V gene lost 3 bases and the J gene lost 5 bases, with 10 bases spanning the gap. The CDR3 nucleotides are TGTGCCAGCAGCTTTGATGAGGGTACTGAAGCTTTCTTT. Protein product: CASSFDEGTEAFF.

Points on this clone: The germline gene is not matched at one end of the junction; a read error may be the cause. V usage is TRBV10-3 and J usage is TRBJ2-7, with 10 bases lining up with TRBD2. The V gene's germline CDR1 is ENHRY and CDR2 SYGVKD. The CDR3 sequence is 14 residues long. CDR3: CAISESASGGRNVF. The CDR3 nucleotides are TGTGCCATCAGTGAGTCGGCTAGCGGGGGCCGTAACGTCTTC.

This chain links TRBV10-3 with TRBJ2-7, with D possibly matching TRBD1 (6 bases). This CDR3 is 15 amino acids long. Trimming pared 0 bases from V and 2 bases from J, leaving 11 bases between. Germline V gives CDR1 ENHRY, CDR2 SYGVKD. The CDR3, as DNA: TGTGCCATCAGTGAGTCCCAGGGGTCAACCTACGAGCAGTACTTC. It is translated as CAISESQGSTYEQYF.

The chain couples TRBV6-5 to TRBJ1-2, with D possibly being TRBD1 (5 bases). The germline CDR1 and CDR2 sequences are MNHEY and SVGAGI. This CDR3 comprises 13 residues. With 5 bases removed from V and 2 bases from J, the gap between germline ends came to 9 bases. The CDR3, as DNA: TGTGCCAGCAGTAAACAGGAAAACTATGGCTACACCTTC. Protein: CASSKQENYGYTF.

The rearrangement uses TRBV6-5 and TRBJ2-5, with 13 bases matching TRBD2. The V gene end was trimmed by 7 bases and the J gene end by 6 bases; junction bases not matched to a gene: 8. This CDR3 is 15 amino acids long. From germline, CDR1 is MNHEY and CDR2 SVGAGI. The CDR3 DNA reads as TGTGCCAGCACCAAAGGACTAGCGGGGGCCCAGACCCAGTACTTC. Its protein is CASTKGLAGAQTQYF.

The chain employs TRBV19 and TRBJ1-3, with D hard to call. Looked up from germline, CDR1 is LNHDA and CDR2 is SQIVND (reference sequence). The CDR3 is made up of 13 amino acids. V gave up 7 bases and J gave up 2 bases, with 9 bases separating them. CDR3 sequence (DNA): TGTGCCAGTACCGGGATCGCTGGAAACACCATATATTTT. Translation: CASTGIAGNTIYF.

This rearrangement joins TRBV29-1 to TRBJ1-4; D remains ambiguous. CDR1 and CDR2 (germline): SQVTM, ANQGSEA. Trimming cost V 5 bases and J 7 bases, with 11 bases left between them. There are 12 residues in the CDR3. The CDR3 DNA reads TGCAGCGTTCACCCCCCGGGTGAAAAACTGTTTTTT. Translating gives CSVHPPGEKLFF.

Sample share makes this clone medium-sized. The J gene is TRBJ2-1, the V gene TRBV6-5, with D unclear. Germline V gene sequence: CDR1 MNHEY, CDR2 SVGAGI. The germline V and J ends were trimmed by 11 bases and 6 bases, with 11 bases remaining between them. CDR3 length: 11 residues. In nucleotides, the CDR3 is TGTGCCGTAAACCACGGCAATGAGCAGTTCTTC. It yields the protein CAVNHGNEQFF.

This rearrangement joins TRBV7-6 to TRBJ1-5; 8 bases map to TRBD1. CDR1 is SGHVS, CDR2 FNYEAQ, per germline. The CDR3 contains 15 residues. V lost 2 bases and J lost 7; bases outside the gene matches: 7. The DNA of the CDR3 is TGTGCCAGCAGCTTAAGCAGGGGGCGAGGCCAGCCCCAGCATTTT. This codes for CASSLSRGRGQPQHF.

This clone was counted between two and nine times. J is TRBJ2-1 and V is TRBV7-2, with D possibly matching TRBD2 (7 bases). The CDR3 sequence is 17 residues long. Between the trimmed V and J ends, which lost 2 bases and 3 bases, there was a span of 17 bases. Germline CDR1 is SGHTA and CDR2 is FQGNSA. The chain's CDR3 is CASSLTGGLAFYNEQFF. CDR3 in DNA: TGTGCCAGCAGCTTAACGGGGGGCCTAGCCTTCTACAATGAGCAGTTCTTC.

The CDR3 reads CASSLTGSQPQHF. As DNA, the CDR3 is TGTGCCAGCAGCTTGACAGGGTCTCAGCCCCAGCATTTT. The chain couples TRBV7-2 to TRBJ1-5; TRBD1 matches at 7 bases. The CDR3 contains 13 residues. CDR1 is SGHTA and CDR2 is FQGNSA in the germline V gene. Trimming removed 3 bases from V and 6 bases from J; junction bases left unmatched: 2.